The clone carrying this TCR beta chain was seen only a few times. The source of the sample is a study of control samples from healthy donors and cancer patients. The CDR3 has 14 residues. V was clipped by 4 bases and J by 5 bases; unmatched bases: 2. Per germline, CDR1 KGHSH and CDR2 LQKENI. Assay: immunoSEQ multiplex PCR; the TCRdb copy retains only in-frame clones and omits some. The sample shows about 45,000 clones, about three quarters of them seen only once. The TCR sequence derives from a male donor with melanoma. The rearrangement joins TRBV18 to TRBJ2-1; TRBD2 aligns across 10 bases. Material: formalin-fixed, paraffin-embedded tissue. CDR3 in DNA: TGTGCCAGCTCACAAGGACTAGCGGACAATGAGCAGTTCTTC. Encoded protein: CASSQGLADNEQFF.